These 15 T cell receptor beta chains share one sample of origin, sequenced in a study of T cell repertoires in cytomegalovirus infection. TCRdb processed the reads anew with MiXCR; each CDR3 protein has one entry. The sample holds around 130,000 distinct CDR3 sequences; less than 9.5% are singletons and the top ten take roughly a tenth. The sequenced material came from PBMCs. The receptors shown here come from a human donor in good health (CMV status not recorded). Some clones in this sample may be carry-over from other donors' samples.

Ten or more counts support this clonotype. The chain combines TRBV7-6 with TRBJ2-3; TRBD2 matches 7 bases. The germline V gene has CDR1 SGHVS and CDR2 FNYEAQ. V shed 2 bases, J shed 2 bases, and the junction held 4 bases outside the gene matches. The CDR3 extends over 15 amino acids. Here the CDR3 DNA reads TGTGCCAGCAGCTTAACCAGCGGGGTCACAGATACGCAGTATTTT. Protein: CASSLTSGVTDTQYF.

In its sample, this clonotype was seen a few times. The gene calls are TRBV2 and TRBJ1-5; D gene ambiguous. This CDR3 comprises 12 residues. With 4 bases removed from V and 3 bases from J, the gap between germline ends came to 4 bases. Germline CDR1 and CDR2: SNHLY and FYNNEI. CDR3: CASSVNNQPQHF. The CDR3 DNA reads TGTGCCAGCAGTGTTAACAATCAGCCCCAGCATTTT.

The chain has TRBV20-1 and TRBJ1-4; 9 bases align to TRBD1. The CDR3 totals 16 residues. Germline V lookup: CDR1 DFQATT, CDR2 SNEGSKA (reference sequence). V shed 0 bases, J shed 8 bases, and the junction held 10 bases outside the gene matches. The CDR3 here is CSARDPRDRVGEKLFF. Written as DNA, the CDR3 is TGCAGTGCTAGAGATCCGAGGGACAGGGTCGGCGAAAAACTGTTTTTT.

This clonotype was picked up many times. In DNA form, the CDR3 reads TGTGCCAGCAGACAAGAGGGACAGGGGGTTGAGCAGTACTTC. Protein product: CASRQEGQGVEQYF. This sequence joins TRBV2 and TRBJ2-7; TRBD1 matches at 11 bases. Germline CDR1 is SNHLY and CDR2 is FYNNEI. Trimming at V came to 6 bases and at J to 7 bases, leaving 8 bases not matched to a gene. The CDR3 is 14 amino acids.

This clonotype was found many times. The V gene is TRBV20-1, the J gene TRBJ1-6; possibly TRBD1 for D (6 bases). V lost 2 bases and J 4 bases, leaving 12 bases between the germline ends. The CDR3 runs 15 residues. The germline CDR1 and CDR2 sequences are DFQATT and SNEGSKA (reference sequence). CDR3 loop: CSARMRGAYNSPLHF. The CDR3 DNA follows: TGCAGTGCTAGAATGCGGGGGGCATATAATTCACCCCTCCACTTT.

This clonotype was seen at least ten times. The chain uses TRBV7-9 and TRBJ2-1; D gene uncertain. Germline loops: CDR1 SEHNR, CDR2 FQNEAQ (reference sequence). The CDR3 contains 15 residues. The germline V and J ends were trimmed by 6 bases and 0 bases, with 12 bases remaining between them. The DNA of the CDR3 is TGTGCCAGCAGACTTACACAGAGCTCCTACAATGAGCAGTTCTTC. Translated, it gives CASRLTQSSYNEQFF.

This clonotype was seen a few times. DNA for the CDR3: TGCAGTAAACGAAGACAGGGAACCGGGGAGCTGTTTTTT. It yields the protein CSKRRQGTGELFF. J is TRBJ2-2 and V is TRBV20-1; 7 positions agree with TRBD1. V was clipped by 8 bases and J by 5 bases; unmatched bases: 8. The CDR3 extends over 13 amino acids. CDR1 and CDR2 (germline): DFQATT, SNEGSKA (reference sequence).

This clonotype was seen at least ten times. The rearrangement links TRBV20-1 to TRBJ2-1, with 9 bases identical to TRBD2. With 1 base clipped from V and 9 bases from J, the junction kept 10 bases outside the gene matches. CDR1 and CDR2 (germline): DFQATT, SNEGSKA (reference sequence). There are 15 residues in the CDR3. In DNA form, the CDR3 reads TGCAGTGCTAGAGGCCTCGCGGGGGGGCCCGGTGAGCAGTTCTTC. Translated, it gives CSARGLAGGPGEQFF.

The rearrangement links TRBV19 to TRBJ2-2; TRBD2 is a possible D gene (6 bases). The ends were cut back, 6 bases at V and 6 bases at J, with 17 bases in the middle. This CDR3 has 15 amino acids. CDR1 LNHDA and CDR2 SQIVND come from the germline V gene (reference sequence). The CDR3 loop reads CASSNRDSGAGELFF. CDR3 DNA: TGTGCCAGTAGCAACCGGGACTCAGGAGCCGGGGAGCTGTTTTTT.

This clonotype was counted a few times. The chain uses TRBV20-1 and TRBJ1-5; D call uncertain. CDR1 and CDR2 from the germline V gene are DFQATT and SNEGSKA (reference sequence). This CDR3 is 15 amino acids long. V dropped 0 bases and J dropped 0 bases, with 9 bases sitting between them. CDR3 sequence: CSARDSGNSNQPQHF. The CDR3 nucleotides are TGCAGTGCTAGAGATAGCGGCAATAGCAATCAGCCCCAGCATTTT.

This chain uses TRBV20-1 with TRBJ2-5; D is unresolved. Germline V gene lookup returns CDR1 DFQATT and CDR2 SNEGSKA (reference sequence). V was clipped by 7 bases and J by 2 bases, with 14 bases between them. The CDR3 is 13 amino acids. The CDR3 DNA reads TGCAGTGATTGGGTGGGCGGACAAGAGACCCAGTACTTC. It yields the protein CSDWVGGQETQYF.

This chain uses TRBV2 with TRBJ1-1; no definite D call. Looked up from germline, CDR1 is SNHLY and CDR2 is FYNNEI. The CDR3 extends over 14 amino acids. Deletions cut 5 bases from V and 3 bases from J, with 13 bases between. The CDR3 DNA sequence: TGTGCCAGCAGTCCAGAGGGAGGATACACTGAAGCTTTCTTT. This codes for CASSPEGGYTEAFF.

This clonotype was detected many times. V is TRBV10-3 and J is TRBJ2-2, with a weak D call TRBD1 (5 bases). The germline CDR1 and CDR2 sequences are ENHRY and SYGVKD. V lost 7 bases and J 6 bases, leaving 15 bases between the germline ends. The CDR3 consists of 14 residues. This CDR3 reads CAITNTLGAGELFF. In DNA form, the CDR3 reads TGTGCCATCACTAATACCCTAGGGGCCGGGGAGCTGTTTTTT.

This clonotype was counted many times. The chain is built from TRBV29-1 and TRBJ1-5, with TRBD1 as a possible D gene (6 bases). The CDR3 loop spans 13 amino acids. Germline CDR1 SQVTM, CDR2 ANQGSEA. V was shortened by 4 bases and J by 4 bases, with 11 bases between the two germline ends. CDR3 sequence: CSVAQQGNQPQHF. The CDR3 DNA sequence: TGCAGCGTTGCCCAACAGGGTAATCAGCCCCAGCATTTT.

This clonotype was detected many times. The V and J genes are TRBV7-2 and TRBJ1-1; 10 bases are shared with TRBD1. V gave up 1 base and J gave up 5 bases; unmatched junction bases: 7. CDR1 and CDR2 from the germline V gene are SGHTA and FQGNSA. The CDR3 totals 16 residues. The CDR3 protein is CASSLGGTGARTEAFF. The CDR3 DNA reads as TGTGCCAGCAGCTTAGGGGGGACAGGGGCCCGGACTGAAGCTTTCTTT.